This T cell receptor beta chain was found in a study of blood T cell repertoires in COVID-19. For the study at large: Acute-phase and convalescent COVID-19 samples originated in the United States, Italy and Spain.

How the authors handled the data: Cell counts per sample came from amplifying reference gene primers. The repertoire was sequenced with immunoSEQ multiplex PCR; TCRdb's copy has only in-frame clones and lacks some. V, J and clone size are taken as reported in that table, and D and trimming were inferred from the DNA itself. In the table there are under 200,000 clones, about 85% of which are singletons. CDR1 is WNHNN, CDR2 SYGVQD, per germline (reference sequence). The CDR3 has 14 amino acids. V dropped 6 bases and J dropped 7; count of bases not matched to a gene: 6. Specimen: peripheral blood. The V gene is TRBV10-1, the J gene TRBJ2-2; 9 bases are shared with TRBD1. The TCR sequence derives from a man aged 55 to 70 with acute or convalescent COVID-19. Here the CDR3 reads CASSRGQGNGELFF. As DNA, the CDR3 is TGCGCCAGCAGCCGCGGACAGGGGAACGGGGAGCTGTTTTTT.